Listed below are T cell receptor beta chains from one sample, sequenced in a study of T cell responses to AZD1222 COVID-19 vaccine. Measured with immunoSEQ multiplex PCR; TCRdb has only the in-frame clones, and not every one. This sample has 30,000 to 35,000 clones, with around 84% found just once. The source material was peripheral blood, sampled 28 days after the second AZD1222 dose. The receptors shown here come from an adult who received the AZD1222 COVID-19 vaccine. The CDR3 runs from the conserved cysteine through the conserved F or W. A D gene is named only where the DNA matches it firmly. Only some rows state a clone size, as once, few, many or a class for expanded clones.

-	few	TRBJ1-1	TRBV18	CATTRGGTEAFF	TGTGCCACCACCAGGGGTGGCACTGAAGCTTTCTTT
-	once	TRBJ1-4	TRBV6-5	CASEEDSGVEKLFF	TGTGCCAGCGAGGAGGACAGCGGAGTTGAAAAACTGTTTTTT
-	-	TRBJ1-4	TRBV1	CTSSQEDRGREKLFF	TGCACCAGCAGCCAAGAAGACAGGGGGAGAGAAAAACTGTTTTTT
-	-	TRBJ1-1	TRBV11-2	CASSLGLNTEAFF	TGTGCCAGCAGCTTAGGTCTGAACACTGAAGCTTTCTTT
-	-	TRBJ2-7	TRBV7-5	CVRSLVSSYEQYF	TGTGTCAGAAGCTTAGTGAGCTCCTACGAGCAGTACTTC
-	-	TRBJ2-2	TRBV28	CASSGRTGELFF	TGTGCCAGCAGCGGCCGCACCGGGGAGCTGTTTTTT
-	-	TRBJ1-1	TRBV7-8	CASSGTQHMNTEAFF	TGTGCCAGCAGCGGCACACAGCACATGAACACTGAAGCTTTCTTT
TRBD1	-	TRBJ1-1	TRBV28	CASSATGGMNTEAFF	TGTGCCAGCAGTGCCACAGGGGGGATGAACACTGAAGCTTTCTTT
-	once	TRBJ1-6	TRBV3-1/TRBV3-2	CASSRVEGLSSYNSPLHF	TGTGCCAGCAGCCGCGTAGAAGGGCTTAGCTCCTATAATTCACCCCTCCACTTT
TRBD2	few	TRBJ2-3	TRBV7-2	CATRWGSGRSDTQYF	TGTGCCACCCGTTGGGGTAGCGGGAGGTCGGATACGCAGTATTTT
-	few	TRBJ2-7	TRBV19	CASSVGTANYEQYF	TGTGCCAGTAGTGTTGGGACCGCCAACTACGAGCAGTACTTC
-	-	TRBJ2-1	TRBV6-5	CASLGFYNEQFF	TGTGCCAGCCTAGGGTTCTACAATGAGCAGTTCTTC
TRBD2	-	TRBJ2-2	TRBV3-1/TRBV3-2	CASTPTVIAGNSGELFF	TGTGCCAGCACCCCGACGGTGATAGCGGGTAATTCCGGGGAGCTGTTTTTT
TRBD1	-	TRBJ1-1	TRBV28	CASSFNDRGTEAFF	TGTGCCAGCAGTTTTAACGACAGGGGCACTGAAGCTTTCTTT
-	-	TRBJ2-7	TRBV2	CASKESPLFEQYF	TGTGCCAGCAAGGAGAGCCCTCTTTTCGAGCAGTACTTC
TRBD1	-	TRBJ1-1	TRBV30	CAWSGRGHTEAFF	TGTGCCTGGAGTGGAAGGGGGCACACTGAAGCTTTCTTT
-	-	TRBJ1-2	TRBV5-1	CASSPSRDIGGYTF	TGCGCCAGCAGCCCATCAAGGGACATTGGTGGCTACACCTTC
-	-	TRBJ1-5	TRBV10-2	CASSDRGSSQPQHF	TGCGCCAGCAGTGATAGGGGTTCCAGTCAGCCCCAGCATTTT